This T cell receptor beta chain was recovered during a study of cytomegalovirus exposure and HLA in healthy donors. Study background: Genetic ancestry analysis placed around four fifths of the 398 donors that were genotyped in the Caucasian-associated cluster.

With respect to this clone: Antigen specificity is unknown.

Broader study findings: Later analysis found that TCR beta chains associated with HLA were more clonally expanded than other, equally common chains.

The PCR employed 60 Vbeta primers together with 13 Jbeta primers. Measured with immunoSEQ multiplex PCR; TCRdb has only the in-frame clones, and not every one. The listing records over 90,000 clones. CDR1 is MDHEN and CDR2 is SYDVKM in the germline V gene. With V trimmed by 5 bases and J by 5 bases, 6 bases remained unmatched. The CDR3 consists of 15 residues. The sequenced material came from PBMCs. This rearrangement joins TRBV28 to TRBJ2-5; 12 nucleotides align to TRBD1. The receptor's source is a middle-aged man in good health and CMV-seronegative. The CDR3 coding sequence is TGTGCCAGCAGTAGGGACAGGGGGCCGTTGGAGACCCAGTACTTC. Amino acid sequence: CASSRDRGPLETQYF.